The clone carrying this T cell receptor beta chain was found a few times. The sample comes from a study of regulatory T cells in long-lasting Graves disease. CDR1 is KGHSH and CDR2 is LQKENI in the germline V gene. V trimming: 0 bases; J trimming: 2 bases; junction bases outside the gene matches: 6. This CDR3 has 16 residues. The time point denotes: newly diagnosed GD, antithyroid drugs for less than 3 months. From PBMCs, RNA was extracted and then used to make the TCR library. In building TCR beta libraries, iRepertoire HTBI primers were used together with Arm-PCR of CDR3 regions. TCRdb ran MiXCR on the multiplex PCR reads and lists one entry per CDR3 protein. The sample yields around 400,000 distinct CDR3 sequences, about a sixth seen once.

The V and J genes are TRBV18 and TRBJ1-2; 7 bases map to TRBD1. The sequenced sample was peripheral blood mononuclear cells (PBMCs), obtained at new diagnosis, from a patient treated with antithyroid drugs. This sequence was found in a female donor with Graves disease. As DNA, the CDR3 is TGTGCCAGCTCACCACCGGGTCTGGGACAGAACTATGGCTACACCTTC. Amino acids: CASSPPGLGQNYGYTF.